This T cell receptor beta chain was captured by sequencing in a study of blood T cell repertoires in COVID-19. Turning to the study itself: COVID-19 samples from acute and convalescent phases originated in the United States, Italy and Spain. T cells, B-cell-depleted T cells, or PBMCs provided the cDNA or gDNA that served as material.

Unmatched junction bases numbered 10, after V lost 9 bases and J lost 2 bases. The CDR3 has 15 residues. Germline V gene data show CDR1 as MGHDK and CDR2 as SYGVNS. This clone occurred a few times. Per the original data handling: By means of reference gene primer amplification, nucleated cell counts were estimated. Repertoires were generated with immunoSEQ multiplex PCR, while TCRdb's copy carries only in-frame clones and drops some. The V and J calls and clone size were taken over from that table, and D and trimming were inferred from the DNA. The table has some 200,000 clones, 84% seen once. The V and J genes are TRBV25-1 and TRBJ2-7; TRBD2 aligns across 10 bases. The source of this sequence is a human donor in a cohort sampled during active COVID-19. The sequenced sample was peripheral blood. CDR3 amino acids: CARCVAGGIPYEQYF. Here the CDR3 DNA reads TGTGCCAGATGCGTAGCGGGAGGCATTCCCTACGAGCAGTACTTC.